Described below is a single T cell receptor (beta chain) sequence and its context. Time point described: blood at routine non-recurrence follow-up after resection. No cell sorting; template was whole RNA from tumor, lung tissue or PBMC. V gave up 0 bases and J gave up 5 bases; unmatched junction bases: 8. The CDR3 has 15 amino acids. In germline, CDR1 is SGDLS, CDR2 YYNGEE. The study tagged each TCR cDNA molecule with a unique molecular identifier. TCRdb reprocessed the 5' RACE reads with MiXCR, giving one entry per CDR3 protein. The sample carries 35,000 to 55,000 distinct CDR3 sequences, 20% to 25% recorded once. The sample is drawn from a study of spatial heterogeneity in lung cancer.

This TCR came from a female donor with early-stage non-small cell lung cancer. The genes are TRBV9 and TRBJ2-7; 7 bases agree with TRBD1. Specimen: PBMCs, collected at follow-up. The CDR3 is CASSVESGGRDEQYF. The CDR3 DNA reads TGTGCCAGCAGCGTAGAATCAGGGGGAAGGGACGAGCAGTACTTC.